Below, one T cell receptor (beta chain) is given with its context. Germline CDR1 and CDR2: MNHEY and SMNVEV (reference sequence). Trimming took 6 bases from V and 5 from J; bases not matched to a gene: 8. CDR3 length: 15 amino acids. Produced via immunoSEQ multiplex PCR; TCRdb's table is partial and in-frame only. This sample has 80,000 to 95,000 clones, with roughly 91% found just once. This sample is part of a study of T cell responses to AZD1222 COVID-19 vaccine. The origin of this receptor is an adult in good health. The sequencing here drew on peripheral blood, taken on day 0 of MenACWY control vaccination. The genes are TRBV27 and TRBJ2-1; 9 nucleotides match TRBD2. This CDR3 reads CASSPRASGNNEQFF. The CDR3 DNA is TGTGCCAGCAGCCCTAGGGCTAGCGGGAACAATGAGCAGTTCTTC.